This T cell receptor (beta chain) was captured in a study of CD8 T cells in Susac syndrome. CDR3 size: 15 residues. The V gene lost 6 bases and the J gene lost 7 bases, with 22 bases spanning the gap. Germline V lookup: CDR1 MNHEY, CDR2 SMNVEV (reference sequence). Random hexamers were used to reverse transcribe an amount of about 0.45 to 1 ug RNA. TCRdb reprocessed the immunoSEQ multiplex PCR reads with MiXCR, giving one entry per CDR3 protein. The sample lists approximately 160,000 distinct CDR3 sequences; about 96% were seen once. Sequenced material: CD4+ T cells from PBMCs. The J gene is TRBJ2-7, the V gene TRBV27, with D unresolved. This clonotype was sampled from a human donor with Susac syndrome. The CDR3 loop is CASSRTSDISWEQYF. The DNA for the CDR3 is TGTGCCAGCAGCCGGACGTCGGATATTTCTTGGGAGCAGTACTTC.